This TCR beta chain is drawn from a study of blood T cells in healthy people across ages. The germline V and J ends were trimmed by 3 bases and 10 bases, with 20 bases remaining between them. CDR3 length: 15 amino acids. A second PCR, run for about 7 to 11 cycles, used a sample-barcoded 5' primer plus a J-beta primer mix. MiXCR was run by TCRdb on the 5' RACE reads, yielding one entry per CDR3 protein. The sample lists 750,000 to 1,000,000 distinct CDR3 sequences; approximately 32% were seen once. This sample was also put to use in a study of T cells of mothers and their children. That paper states: Some 3 million TCR beta reads per child versus over 8.5 million per mother.

J is TRBJ2-1 and V is TRBV5-3; D is tentatively TRBD1 or TRBD2 (5 bases each). TRBV5-3 is designated an ORF whose function remains uncertain. The origin of this receptor is a woman aged 40 to 49 in good health. Material: blood. Written as DNA, the CDR3 is TGTGCCAGAAGCTGGCCCCGGGACGGAGTTTACGAGCAGTTCTTC. This gives the protein CARSWPRDGVYEQFF.